This T cell receptor (beta chain) was recovered during a study of cytotoxic CD8 clonotypes in ibrutinib-treated CLL (dated by TCRdb to the early 2020s). Background on the whole study: In this cohort, around 15 patients were treatment-naive and ten to twelve were relapsed/refractory, while some 18 had unmutated IGHV. Responses were partial in roughly 24 patients and complete in 2; after median around 72 months follow-up, about 14 stayed in remission and some twelve progressed. Response samples were taken after a median of 12 months on treatment, ranging from about 6 to 40 months. An average of roughly 270,000 productive templates and some 100,000 productive rearrangements was obtained per sample. Longitudinal samples were available for about 30% of the roughly 90 trial participants. Cryopreserved peripheral blood mononuclear cells were collected at three points: before therapy, at response, and at either sustained remission or disease progression. Overall results and qualifications from the work: Sampling times were not matched between patients in sustained remission and patients whose disease was progressing, and lymph node repertoires were not examined. An increase in clonality was observed at ibrutinib response, with clonality remaining stable during sustained remission and falling back toward baseline at progression. Baseline clonality exceeded that of age-matched healthy donors and correlated strongly with circulating CD8+ T-cell counts. Public clonotypes were found to be uncommon and were observed to contract or remain stable during treatment; the increase in clonality was shown to reflect expansion of private clonotypes at ibrutinib response.

For TCR beta library preparation, approximately 2 micrograms of genomic DNA was extracted from cryopreserved PBMCs. Longitudinal blood samples from CLL patients on ibrutinib monotherapy were analyzed using high-throughput TCR beta sequencing. The patients took part in an open-label, single-center phase 2 trial of ibrutinib monotherapy. The goal of deep resolution MiSeq sequencing was a depth between 1 in 1 million and 1 in 200,000 T cells, and coverage averaged 10x per clonotype. The immunoSEQ hsTCRB Kit was used to generate TCR beta libraries. The study's processing was this. ImmunoSEQ Data Assistant and ImmunoSEQ Analyzer were used for data analysis, and V, D and J genes were assigned according to IMGT definitions. Clonality was computed as one minus normalized Shannon entropy of productive rearrangement frequencies, ranging from 0 to 1. Only overrepresented clonotypes making up at least 0.05% of each patient's repertoire were included in the public clonotype analysis. Repertoires from some 14 age-matched healthy donors in immuneACCESS were used as clonality controls. What TCRdb holds here is the immuneACCESS table cut down to in-frame rearrangements. Part of the clones is not present; checked against another copy, under half of the missing clones reflect an unresolved V gene, and the others are unexplained. The V and J calls and clone size come from that table; D and trimming were worked out from the DNA. Here the sample has around 310,000 clones; approximately 80% occur a single time. 5% to 7% of the sample comes from the top ten.

A note on this clone: The target of this receptor is not known. Base qualities are missing; no much larger clone stands one base away.

Including cysteine and phenylalanine, the CDR3 has 14 amino acids. The DNA shown is the 42-base CDR3, in frame from base 1. At the junction V is shortened by 5 bases and J by 4 bases, with 9 bases in between. In the germline V gene, CDR1 corresponds to SNHLY and CDR2 to FYNNEI. The starting material was PBMCs, obtained before ibrutinib treatment. The chain employs TRBV2 and TRBJ2-6; the D gene is perhaps TRBD1 or TRBD2, as each covers 5 bases. The TCR originated in a human donor with chronic lymphocytic leukemia. The DNA sequence follows: TGTGCCAGCAGTCTGGGGACCGGGGCCAACGTCCTGACTTTC. This yields the protein CASSLGTGANVLTF.